This T cell receptor beta chain was observed in a study of read filtering for tumor transcriptome and immune sequencing. Across the whole study: DNase treatment preceded whole-transcriptome library preparation. Notes on the study in general: Approximately 87% of IR-seq clonotypes had a single read, yet these held about 3.5% of reads.

Looked up from germline, CDR1 is MNHEY and CDR2 is SVGAGI. This CDR3 region has 15 residues. This clonotype appeared many times. Its antigen is as yet unknown. A junction boundary mismatches the germline segment, possibly from a read error. The library was built from 400 to 500 ng RNA with molecular barcoded adaptors for alpha/delta and beta/gamma chains. MiXCR was run by TCRdb on the reads, yielding one entry per CDR3 protein. The profile shows around 130,000 distinct CDR3 sequences, 10% to 15% of them singletons. V is TRBV6-5 and J is TRBJ2-5; D possibly corresponds to TRBD2 (5 bases). The material sequenced was a population of CD138-negative cells sorted from bone marrow. The clonotype was recovered from a donor at least 40 years old with multiple myeloma. This chain's CDR3 is CAGSSPSGLQETQYF. DNA for the CDR3: TGTGCCGGCAGTTCCCCTTCGGGGTTACAAGAGACCCAGTACTTC.